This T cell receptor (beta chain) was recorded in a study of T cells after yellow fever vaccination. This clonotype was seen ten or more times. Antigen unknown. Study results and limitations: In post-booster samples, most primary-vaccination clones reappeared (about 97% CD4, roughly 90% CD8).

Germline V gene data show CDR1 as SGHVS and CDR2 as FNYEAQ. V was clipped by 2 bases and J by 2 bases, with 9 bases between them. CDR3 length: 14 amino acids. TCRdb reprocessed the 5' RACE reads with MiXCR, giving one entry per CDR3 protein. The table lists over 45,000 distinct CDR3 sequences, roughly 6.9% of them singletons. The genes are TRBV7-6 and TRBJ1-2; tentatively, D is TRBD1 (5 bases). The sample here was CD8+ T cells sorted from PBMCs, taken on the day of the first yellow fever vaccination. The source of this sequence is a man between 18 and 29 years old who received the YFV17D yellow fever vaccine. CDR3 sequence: CASSLKEGNYGYTF. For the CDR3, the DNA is TGTGCCAGCAGCTTAAAGGAGGGGAACTATGGCTACACCTTC.